This T cell receptor (beta chain) stems from a study of blood T cell repertoires in COVID-19. Study summary: Acute and convalescent COVID-19 samples came from the United States, Italy and Spain.

Generated by immunoSEQ multiplex PCR, the TCRdb table keeps only in-frame clones and is missing some. The data show roughly 400,000 clones, with 85% to 90% seen just once and roughly 1.1% held by the top ten. V dropped 2 bases and J dropped 5; count of bases not matched to a gene: 5. The germline V gene has CDR1 MNHEY and CDR2 SVGAGI. The CDR3 has 14 residues. Enrolled through a virtual design, the participants were between roughly 18 and 100 years of age and came from fewer than 30 US areas. This clonotype was obtained from a man aged 25-45 years who had recovered from COVID-19. Sequencing was done on a sample of PBMCs or T cells enriched from blood (not recorded which). This sequence joins TRBV6-5 and TRBJ2-5, with TRBD2 matching over 7 bases. DNA of the CDR3: TGTGCCAGCAGTTACGCGGGAGCCGTGGAGACCCAGTACTTC. Translated: CASSYAGAVETQYF.